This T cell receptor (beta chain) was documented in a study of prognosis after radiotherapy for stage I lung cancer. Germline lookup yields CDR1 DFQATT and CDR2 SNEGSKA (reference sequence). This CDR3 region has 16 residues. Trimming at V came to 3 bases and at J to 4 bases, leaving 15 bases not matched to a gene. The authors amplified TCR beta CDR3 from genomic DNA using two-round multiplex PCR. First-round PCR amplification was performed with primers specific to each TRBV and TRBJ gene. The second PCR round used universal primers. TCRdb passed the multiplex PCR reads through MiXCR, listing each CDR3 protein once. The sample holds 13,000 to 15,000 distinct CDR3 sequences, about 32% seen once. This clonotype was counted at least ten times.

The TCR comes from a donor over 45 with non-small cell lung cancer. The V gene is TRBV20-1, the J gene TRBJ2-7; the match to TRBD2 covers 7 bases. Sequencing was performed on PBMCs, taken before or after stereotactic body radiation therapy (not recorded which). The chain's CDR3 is CSARDLLAGAGYEQYF. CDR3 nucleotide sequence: TGCAGTGCTAGGGACCTCCTGGCGGGAGCTGGTTACGAGCAGTACTTC.